These 24 T cell receptor beta chains were sequenced from one sample in a study of cytomegalovirus exposure and HLA in healthy donors (dated by TCRdb to about 2017). Library preparation was by the immunoSEQ multiplex PCR assay. The multiplex PCR relied on a mix of 60 forward primers for TCR Vbeta segments and 13 reverse primers for TCR Jbeta segments. In TCRdb, the immuneACCESS table is reduced to in-frame sequences with V and J assigned. These tables do not hold every clone; where another copy was compared, an unresolved V gene accounts for under half, and the others remain unexplained. The sample has roughly 70,000 clones on record, around three quarters of them singletons. The ten largest clones add up to around 6.3% of the sample. Material: PBMCs. The receptors shown here come from a man between 45 and 60 years old in good health and CMV-seronegative.

V gene TRBV4-2 combines with J gene TRBJ1-2, with 8 bases identical to TRBD1. V was pared by 7 bases and J by 8 bases, with 12 bases of the junction left unmatched. CDR1 and CDR2 (germline): LGHNA, YNFKEQ. CDR3 size: 14 residues. As DNA, the CDR3 is TGTGCCAGCACGACGGCAGGGGGCAGCCCGGGCTACACCTTC. The encoded protein is CASTTAGGSPGYTF.

The chain couples TRBV10-3 to TRBJ2-7; 8 nucleotides align to TRBD1. V lost 5 bases and J lost 6; bases outside the gene matches: 6. The germline gives CDR1 ENHRY, CDR2 SYGVKD. CDR3 length: 13 residues. CDR3 amino acids: CAISSQGAGEQYF. The CDR3, as DNA: TGTGCCATCAGTTCTCAGGGGGCGGGCGAGCAGTACTTC.

This clone appeared a few times. The chain couples TRBV19 to TRBJ2-1; tentative D call: TRBD1 (6 bases). CDR3 length: 14 residues. Germline V gene sequence: CDR1 LNHDA, CDR2 SQIVND (reference sequence). The ends were cut back, 4 bases at V and 5 bases at J, with 12 bases in the middle. CDR3 residues: CASSTGDGHNEQFF. CDR3 bases: TGTGCCAGTAGTACAGGGGACGGACACAATGAGCAGTTCTTC. The full variable domain, completed using reference TRBV19 and TRBJ2-1, is DGGITQSPKYLFRKEGQNVTLSCEQNLNHDAMYWYRQDPGQGLRLIYYSQIVNDFQKGDIAEGYSVSREKKESFPLTVTSAQKNPTAFYLCASSTGDGHNEQFFGPGTRLTVL.

J is TRBJ2-2 and V is TRBV7-2; D gene uncertain. V lost 1 base and J lost 4, with 7 bases in between. The CDR3 consists of 14 residues. CDR1 and CDR2 from the germline V gene are SGHTA and FQGNSA. The CDR3 sequence: CASSLVRATGELFF. CDR3 sequence (DNA): TGTGCCAGCAGCTTAGTCCGAGCCACCGGGGAGCTGTTTTTT. Full variable domain (missing parts from reference TRBV7-2 and TRBJ2-2): GAGVSQSPSNKVTEKGKDVELRCDPISGHTALYWYRQSLGQGLEFLIYFQGNSAPDKSGLPSDRFSAERTGGSVSTLTIQRTQQEDSAVYLCASSLVRATGELFFGEGSRLTVL.

The chain links TRBV27 to TRBJ2-7; D perhaps matches TRBD2 (5 bases). Per germline, CDR1 MNHEY and CDR2 SMNVEV (reference sequence). The CDR3 totals 12 residues. The V end was cut by 3 bases, the J end by 7 bases, with 10 bases between. CDR3 sequence reads: CASSFGGSEQYF. The CDR3 bases are TGTGCCAGCAGTTTTGGAGGCTCGGAGCAGTACTTC.

A single count supports this clone. V usage is TRBV5-1 and J usage is TRBJ2-2, with TRBD2 matching over 7 bases. Looked up from germline, CDR1 is SGHRS and CDR2 is YFSETQ. Losses at the gene ends were 3 bases for V and 2 bases for J; bases not matched to a gene: 16. The CDR3 contains 19 residues. CDR3 in amino acids: CASSSPRGITSFNTGELFF. The CDR3 DNA reads as TGCGCCAGCAGCTCCCCGCGGGGGATAACTTCCTTTAACACCGGGGAGCTGTTTTTT.

This chain joins TRBV27 and TRBJ2-7; 12 nucleotides agree with TRBD2. The CDR3 length is 17 residues. V shed 2 bases, J shed 2 bases, and the junction held 7 bases outside the gene matches. Germline values: CDR1 MNHEY, CDR2 SMNVEV (reference sequence). Written as DNA, the CDR3 is TGTGCCAGCAGTTTAAGTAAAAGGACTAGCGGGGCCTACGAGCAGTACTTC. Its translation is CASSLSKRTSGAYEQYF.

This sequence joins TRBV28 and TRBJ1-1, with TRBD1 as a possible D gene (5 bases). Germline assignment: CDR1 MDHEN and CDR2 SYDVKM. V was cut by 8 bases and J by 0 bases, with 16 bases left in between. CDR3 length: 15 amino acids. This CDR3 is CASHYSRGMNTEAFF. In DNA form, the CDR3 reads TGTGCCAGCCATTATTCCCGGGGGATGAACACTGAAGCTTTCTTT. Supplemented by reference TRBV28 and TRBJ1-1, the full variable domain reads DVKVTQSSRYLVKRTGEKVFLECVQDMDHENMFWYRQDPGLGLRLIYFSYDVKMKEKGDIPEGYSVSREKKERFSLILESASTNQTSMYLCASHYSRGMNTEAFFGQGTRLTVV.

V gene TRBV5-1 combines with J gene TRBJ2-3; 10 bases are a match to TRBD2. Germline V lookup: CDR1 SGHRS, CDR2 YFSETQ. The CDR3 covers 15 residues. J gave up 3 bases and V 4 bases, and 5 bases lay outside the gene matches. The CDR3 DNA reads as TGCGCCAGCAGCCCAAGCGGGGGGGGGACAGATACGCAGTATTTT. It codes for CASSPSGGGTDTQYF.

The gene calls are TRBV7-3 and TRBJ1-2; D remains ambiguous. V lost 1 base, J lost 5 bases, and 14 bases lay in between. Per germline, CDR1 SGHTA and CDR2 FQGTGA. The CDR3 spans 15 residues. The CDR3 bases are TGTGCCAGCAGCTTAAGGGCCGATCCTCCGTATGGCTACACCTTC. Its protein product is CASSLRADPPYGYTF.

The V gene is TRBV6-5, the J gene TRBJ1-1; 8 bases fit TRBD1. CDR1 is MNHEY, CDR2 SVGAGI, per germline. The CDR3 has 16 residues. Trimming cost V 4 bases and J 5 bases; bases outside gene matches: 12. The DNA for the CDR3 is TGTGCCAGCAGTTTCGACCTTAGGACAGGGAAAACTGAAGCTTTCTTT. It encodes CASSFDLRTGKTEAFF.

This clone was counted between two and nine times. V usage is TRBV5-4 and J usage is TRBJ1-1; tentatively, D is TRBD1 (6 bases). Germline loops: CDR1 SGHNT, CDR2 YYREEE (reference sequence). V gave up 4 bases and J gave up 0 bases, with 10 bases separating them. CDR3 length equals 14 residues. As DNA, the CDR3 is TGTGCCAGCAGCCAGGGGACGGTGAACACTGAAGCTTTCTTT. As protein: CASSQGTVNTEAFF.

V gene TRBV7-9 combines with J gene TRBJ2-7, with 9 bases fitting TRBD2. Per germline, CDR1 SEHNR and CDR2 FQNEAQ (reference sequence). V gave up 2 bases and J gave up 2 bases; unmatched junction bases: 4. This CDR3 spans 15 amino acids. The CDR3, as DNA: TGTGCCAGCAGCTTACTCACTAGCGGGCCCTACGAGCAGTACTTC. It encodes CASSLLTSGPYEQYF.

This chain uses TRBV5-8 with TRBJ2-7; D might be TRBD2 (5 bases). CDR1 SGHTS and CDR2 YDEGEE come from the germline V gene. V gave up 3 bases and J gave up 0 bases, with 7 bases separating them. The CDR3 spans 13 residues. In DNA, the CDR3 is TGTGCCAGCAGCTGCGGGTTCTCCTACGAGCAGTACTTC. This encodes CASSCGFSYEQYF.

This sequence joins TRBV18 and TRBJ1-2; D might be TRBD1 (6 bases). This CDR3 has 16 amino acids. V was shortened by 0 bases and J by 4 bases, with 15 bases between the two germline ends. The germline V gene has CDR1 KGHSH and CDR2 LQKENI. The CDR3 protein is CASSPPLDRGSYGYTF. The CDR3 nucleotides are TGTGCCAGCTCACCACCCTTGGACAGAGGCAGCTATGGCTACACCTTC.

V gene TRBV19 combines with J gene TRBJ1-1, with D tentatively TRBD1 (6 bases). The CDR3 totals 14 residues. Germline-derived CDR1 and CDR2 are LNHDA and SQIVND (reference sequence). Trimming removed 5 bases from V and 7 bases from J, with 17 bases in between. CDR3 DNA: TGTGCCAGTAGTGCAGTTGGGGGGGCCGGTGAAGCTTTCTTT. This codes for CASSAVGGAGEAFF.

The chain uses TRBV25-1 and TRBJ1-2; no clear D. The CDR3 loop spans 15 amino acids. Trimming removed 0 bases from V and 2 bases from J, with 10 bases in between. Germline loops: CDR1 MGHDK, CDR2 SYGVNS. The CDR3 DNA sequence: TGTGCCAGCAGTGAATATGGGCCTTCAAACTATGGCTACACCTTC. Encoded protein: CASSEYGPSNYGYTF.

The J gene is TRBJ2-7, the V gene TRBV5-1; possible D gene TRBD2, 5 bases. This CDR3 spans 13 amino acids. The V end was cut by 4 bases, the J end by 5 bases, with 13 bases between. The germline gives CDR1 SGHRS, CDR2 YFSETQ. This CDR3 is CASSPEGVHEQYF. The CDR3 nucleotides are TGCGCCAGCAGCCCAGAGGGTGTACACGAGCAGTACTTC.

A few counts support this clone. The chain carries TRBV10-2 and TRBJ2-6; no definite D call. V lost 4 bases, J lost 0 bases, and 13 bases lay in between. CDR1 is WSHSY and CDR2 is SAAADI in the germline V gene. The CDR3 has 17 amino acids. CDR3 nucleotides: TGCGCCAGCAGTGGGAATGCGGTTGGCTCTGGGGCCAACGTCCTGACTTTC. It yields the protein CASSGNAVGSGANVLTF.

This chain links TRBV5-6 with TRBJ2-1; D is possibly TRBD2 (5 bases). Germline lookup yields CDR1 SGHDT and CDR2 YYEEEE. V was pared by 2 bases and J by 10 bases, with 7 bases between. CDR3 size: 11 residues. CDR3 DNA: TGTGCCAGCAGCTTCCGACTAGAGCAGTTCTTC. Its protein product is CASSFRLEQFF.

J is TRBJ2-2 and V is TRBV6-1; TRBD2 matches at 8 bases. The germline CDR1 and CDR2 sequences are MNHNS and SASEGT. Losses at the gene ends were 4 bases for V and 0 bases for J; bases not matched to a gene: 10. This CDR3 comprises 18 residues. The CDR3 coding sequence is TGTGCCAGCAGTGCCCGGGGGGGGACGCTCGCGAACACCGGGGAGCTGTTTTTT. Its translation is CASSARGGTLANTGELFF.

The CDR3 loop is CASSLDPSIGEQFF. The DNA of the CDR3 is TGCGCCAGCAGCTTGGATCCTAGCATAGGCGAGCAGTTCTTC. The chain joins TRBV5-1 to TRBJ2-1; tentative D call: TRBD2 (5 bases). Trimming took off 0 bases at V and 10 bases at J, with 14 bases between the two ends. Per the germline V gene, CDR1 is SGHRS and CDR2 is YFSETQ. CDR3 length equals 14 residues.

V gene TRBV27 combines with J gene TRBJ1-2; 8 bases map to TRBD1. With 4 bases clipped from V and 4 bases from J, the junction kept 11 bases outside the gene matches. The CDR3 runs to 16 residues. Germline-derived CDR1 and CDR2 are MNHEY and SMNVEV (reference sequence). This CDR3 reads CASSWGPTGVFYGYTF. CDR3 nucleotides: TGTGCCAGCAGTTGGGGCCCGACAGGGGTCTTCTATGGCTACACCTTC.

The CDR3 region is CAGFPAGQVYTEAFF. The DNA for the CDR3 is TGTGCCGGATTCCCTGCGGGACAGGTATATACTGAAGCTTTCTTT. The chain combines TRBV30 with TRBJ1-1; 8 bases are a match to TRBD1. Germline V gives CDR1 GTSNPN, CDR2 SVGIG (reference sequence). V shed 8 bases, J shed 5 bases, and the junction held 16 bases outside the gene matches. This CDR3 region has 15 residues.